These T cell receptor beta chains were read from a single sample in a study of graft-versus-host responses after intestinal transplantation. Profiling relied on immunoSEQ multiplex PCR, and the TCRdb table lists in-frame clones only, not all of them. The sample consists of about 9,500 clones, roughly 90% of them appearing once. The starting material was PBMCs, obtained 242 days after intestinal transplant. These receptor sequences come from a human patient who received an intestinal transplant, so some T cells may come from the graft donor. CDR3s include the opening cysteine and the closing phenylalanine or tryptophan. A D gene is named only where the DNA matches it firmly. The size field is filled for only some rows; it gives once, few, many or a size class.

>NA|TRBV29-1|13|TRBJ2-3|NA
CSVTDRYTDTQYF
TGCAGCGTCACCGACAGATACACAGATACGCAGTATTTT
>NA|TRBV2|12|TRBJ1-2|NA
CASSGRTYGYTF
TGTGCCAGCAGCGGACGGACCTATGGCTACACCTTC
>NA|TRBV15|15|TRBJ2-7|NA
CATSRDLGGSYEQYF
TGTGCCACCAGCAGAGATCTTGGCGGCTCCTACGAGCAGTACTTC
>NA|TRBV7-9|14|TRBJ1-5|TRBD1
CASSSTGVHQPQHF
TGTGCCAGCAGCTCAACAGGGGTCCATCAGCCCCAGCATTTT
>NA|TRBV9|15|TRBJ2-1|TRBD2
CASSAGLAGVHEQFF
TGTGCCAGCAGCGCCGGCCTAGCGGGAGTCCATGAGCAGTTCTTC
>NA|TRBV5-1|17|TRBJ2-1|NA
CASSSRQVQGGHGEQFF
TGCGCCAGCAGCTCACGTCAAGTCCAGGGGGGGCACGGTGAGCAGTTCTTC
>once|TRBV27|16|TRBJ1-5|NA
CASSPSTGFSNQPQHF
TGTGCCAGCAGTCCATCGACAGGATTTAGCAATCAGCCCCAGCATTTT
>NA|TRBV5-3|13|TRBJ1-2|NA
CARSLRAGYGYTF
TGTGCCAGAAGCTTGAGGGCGGGGTATGGCTACACCTTC
>NA|TRBV7-2|14|TRBJ2-1|NA
CASSLVSSYNEQFF
TGTGCCAGCAGCTTAGTTAGCTCCTACAATGAGCAGTTCTTC
>NA|TRBV4-2|15|TRBJ2-5|NA
CASRRLGDYQETQYF
TGTGCCAGCAGAAGACTAGGAGATTACCAAGAGACCCAGTACTTC
>NA|TRBV7-6|15|TRBJ2-1|NA
CASSPGQNLYNEQFF
TGTGCCAGCAGCCCCGGACAAAACCTTTACAATGAGCAGTTCTTC
>NA|TRBV6-4|14|TRBJ2-7|TRBD1
CASSEKGAPYEQYF
TGTGCCAGCAGTGAGAAGGGGGCCCCCTACGAGCAGTACTTC